This paragraph covers one T cell receptor beta chain sequence. Its antigen is undetermined. Data came from immunoSEQ multiplex PCR; TCRdb stores just in-frame clones and leaves some out. The sample spans 45,000 to 50,000 clones; the ten largest clones claim approximately 40%. This entry belongs to a study of T cells in women clearing cervical HPV infection. Study findings and constraints: Effector/memory and HPV-specific T cells were not isolated, and association timing is unknown.

The clonotype originates from a woman aged 18-70 years with a cervical HPV16 infection that either progressed to CIN3+ or cleared (not recorded which). Input material: blood buffy coat.

The CDR3 here is CASTAEYGLAKNDYTF. CDR3 DNA (partial): TGTGCCAGTACCGCAGAATACGGGCTAGCGAAAAATGAC. The gene calls are TRBV19 and TRBJ1-2; no clear D. The CDR3 extends 3 residues past the end of the read, so its final part is completed from the germline J gene. Germline CDR1 LNHDA, CDR2 SQIVND (reference sequence). This CDR3 has 16 residues.